These T cell receptor beta chains were read from a single sample in a study of blood T cell repertoires in COVID-19. Profiled with immunoSEQ multiplex PCR; TCRdb holds only in-frame clones, not every one. The sample holds 150,000 to 200,000 clones, around 85% seen once. The specimen was peripheral blood. All receptors come from a woman in her fifties or sixties with COVID-19, enrolled during active disease. Each CDR3 is given with its conserved first and last residue. The D gene is left open where the match is weak. A clone size is listed for some rows: how often the clone was seen (once, few, many), or a class if it is expanded.

>TRBV2|NA|NA|TRBJ1-3
CASGLDTRSGNTIYF
TGTGCCAGCGGGTTGGACACCCGCTCTGGAAACACCATATATTTT
>TRBV21-1|NA|NA|TRBJ2-1
CATRLAGGPWASYNEQFF
TGTGCCACCCGACTAGCGGGAGGGCCTTGGGCCTCCTACAATGAGCAGTTCTTC
>TRBV18|NA|NA|TRBJ1-5
CASSPHARQPQHF
TGTGCCAGCTCACCACATGCCCGGCAGCCCCAGCATTTT
>TRBV9|NA|NA|TRBJ2-5
CASSGAPVETQYF
TGTGCCAGCAGCGGGGCCCCCGTGGAGACCCAGTACTTC
>TRBV7-2|NA|TRBD1|TRBJ2-2
CASSPTTRIGTGPTGELFF
TGTGCCAGCAGCCCGACAACCCGCATCGGGACAGGGCCCACCGGGGAGCTGTTTTTT
>TRBV6-5|NA|TRBD2|TRBJ2-3
CASRRTSGFDTQYF
TGTGCCAGCAGAAGGACTAGCGGGTTCGATACGCAGTATTTT
>TRBV27|once|NA|TRBJ2-3
CASRRLSTDTQYF
TGTGCCAGCAGGCGACTTAGCACAGATACGCAGTATTTT
>TRBV11-3|NA|NA|TRBJ2-2
CASSLDRGVGELFF
TGTGCCAGCAGCTTAGACAGGGGTGTCGGGGAGCTGTTTTTT
>TRBV7-6|NA|TRBD2|TRBJ2-3
CASSPLAASTDTQYF
TGTGCCAGCAGCCCACTAGCGGCAAGCACAGATACGCAGTATTTT
>TRBV5-1|NA|NA|TRBJ1-6
CASSLGTHVQGFVGSPLHF
TGCGCCAGCAGCTTGGGGACCCATGTGCAGGGGTTCGTCGGTTCACCCCTCCACTTT
>TRBV7-2|NA|TRBD1|TRBJ2-5
CASGTGGEETQYF
TGTGCCAGCGGGACAGGCGGGGAAGAGACCCAGTACTTC
>TRBV20-1|few|NA|TRBJ2-7
CSASGVLLAHEQYF
TGCAGTGCTAGTGGGGTCCTCCTAGCCCACGAGCAGTACTTC
>TRBV12-3/TRBV12-4|NA|NA|TRBJ1-4
CASSPRGEKLFF
TGTGCCAGCAGCCCGCGGGGGGAAAAACTGTTTTTT
>TRBV6-5|NA|NA|TRBJ1-5
CASRERYNSNQPQHF
TGTGCCAGCAGAGAGCGTTACAATAGCAATCAGCCCCAGCATTTT
>TRBV7-6|few|TRBD2|TRBJ2-7
CASSSSTSGRTEQYF
TGTGCCAGCAGCTCTTCGACTAGCGGGAGGACCGAGCAGTACTTC
>TRBV7-3|NA|NA|TRBJ2-3
CASSLVAGGTDTQYF
TGTGCCAGCAGCTTAGTTGCGGGTGGCACAGATACGCAGTATTTT
>TRBV19|NA|NA|TRBJ2-7
CASSSGYSYEQYF
TGTGCCAGTAGTAGCGGGTACTCCTACGAGCAGTACTTC
>TRBV5-6|NA|TRBD1|TRBJ1-5
CASSSRGGGRGNQPQHF
TGTGCCAGCAGCTCCCGCGGAGGGGGCAGAGGCAATCAGCCCCAGCATTTT
>TRBV5-1|NA|TRBD2|TRBJ2-7
CASSLVAGGAEQYF
TGCGCCAGCAGCTTGGTTGCGGGAGGGGCCGAGCAGTACTTC
>TRBV5-4|NA|TRBD1|TRBJ1-5
CASSLGIGGNSVNQPQHF
TGTGCCAGCAGCTTAGGTATAGGGGGCAATTCTGTCAATCAGCCCCAGCATTTT
>TRBV11-3|NA|TRBD1|TRBJ1-2
CASSQGTGGYLSHGYTF
TGTGCCAGCAGCCAGGGGACAGGGGGCTATCTATCGCATGGCTACACCTTC
>TRBV27|NA|NA|TRBJ2-7
CASSLSGHQAYEQYF
TGTGCCAGCAGTTTATCGGGACATCAGGCCTACGAGCAGTACTTC
>TRBV23-1|NA|NA|TRBJ2-7
CASLADRPVEHYEQYF
TGCGCCAGCCTCGCCGACAGGCCGGTGGAACACTACGAGCAGTACTTC
>TRBV7-2|NA|NA|TRBJ1-5
CASSLAGQEGQPQHF
TGTGCCAGCAGCTTAGCGGGGCAGGAGGGGCAGCCCCAGCATTTT
>TRBV10-3|few|NA|TRBJ1-4
CAISDGRAGANEKLFF
TGTGCCATCAGTGACGGCAGGGCGGGAGCTAATGAAAAACTGTTTTTT
>TRBV4-2|NA|NA|TRBJ1-2
CASSLVGDGYTF
TGTGCCAGCAGCCTCGTGGGAGATGGCTACACCTTC
>TRBV10-2|NA|TRBD1|TRBJ2-7
CASSDTSTGSYEQYF
TGCGCCAGCAGTGACACTTCGACAGGGTCCTACGAGCAGTACTTC
>TRBV9|few|NA|TRBJ1-1
CASSREFGNTEAFF
TGTGCCAGCAGCCGGGAATTCGGGAACACTGAAGCTTTCTTT
>TRBV5-1|NA|TRBD2|TRBJ2-7
CASSWTTGTIYEQYF
TGCGCCAGCAGTTGGACTACCGGGACTATCTACGAGCAGTACTTC
>TRBV4-1|NA|TRBD1|TRBJ1-6
CASSPGQGLDNSPLHF
TGCGCCAGCAGCCCGGGACAGGGGTTAGACAATTCACCCCTCCACTTT
>TRBV9|NA|NA|TRBJ1-4
CASSVTGLNEKLFF
TGTGCCAGCAGCGTGACAGGTCTGAATGAAAAACTGTTTTTT
>TRBV24-1|NA|NA|TRBJ1-2
CATSDLRGGSYGYTF
TGTGCCACCAGTGATTTGCGGGGGGGTAGCTATGGCTACACCTTC
>TRBV11-1|NA|TRBD1|TRBJ2-4
CASGTASKNIQYF
TGTGCCAGCGGGACAGCATCAAAAAACATTCAGTACTTC
>TRBV7-9|once|TRBD1|TRBJ1-4
CASSPGTGRVEKLFF
TGTGCCAGCAGCCCGGGGACAGGGAGAGTTGAAAAACTGTTTTTT
>TRBV7-2|NA|NA|TRBJ2-3
CASSLAGRVPDTQYF
TGTGCCAGCAGCTTAGCCGGGAGAGTTCCAGATACGCAGTATTTT
>TRBV28|NA|TRBD2|TRBJ2-1
CASSISGGREQFF
TGTGCCAGCAGTATCTCGGGAGGACGTGAGCAGTTCTTC
>TRBV6-5|NA|NA|TRBJ1-1
CASSYPQGGAFF
TGTGCCAGCAGTTACCCTCAGGGAGGAGCTTTCTTT
>TRBV24-1|many|TRBD2|TRBJ2-1
CATSAELAGVDEQFF
TGTGCCACCAGTGCCGAACTAGCGGGAGTTGATGAGCAGTTCTTC
>TRBV3-1/TRBV3-2|NA|NA|TRBJ2-7
CASSQDNSYEQYF
TGTGCCAGCAGCCAAGACAACTCCTACGAGCAGTACTTC
>TRBV6-4|NA|NA|TRBJ2-1
CASSDGPNEQFF
TGTGCCAGCAGTGACGGCCCGAATGAGCAGTTCTTC
>TRBV6-6|NA|TRBD2|TRBJ2-7
CASSYNGRGGDEQYF
TGTGCCAGCAGTTACAACGGACGGGGAGGGGACGAGCAGTACTTC
>TRBV7-7|NA|NA|TRBJ2-1
CASSLSPGSYNEQFF
TGTGCTAGCAGCTTAAGTCCCGGCTCCTACAATGAGCAGTTCTTC
>TRBV6-5|NA|NA|TRBJ1-5
CASKRDSNQPQHF
TGTGCCAGCAAGAGGGATAGCAATCAGCCCCAGCATTTT
>TRBV28|NA|NA|TRBJ1-6
CASSLGGAYNSPLHF
TGTGCCAGCAGTTTAGGGGGGGCGTATAATTCACCCCTCCACTTT
>TRBV19|NA|NA|TRBJ1-5
CATGQVNQPQHF
TGTGCCACTGGGCAGGTCAATCAGCCCCAGCATTTT
>TRBV4-2|NA|TRBD1|TRBJ2-2
CASSPGQSTGELFF
TGTGCCAGCAGCCCGGGACAGAGCACCGGGGAGCTGTTTTTT
>TRBV11-3|NA|TRBD2|TRBJ2-1
CASSSLWASGRTSSYNEQFF
TGTGCCAGCAGCTCCCTTTGGGCTAGCGGGAGGACCAGCTCCTACAATGAGCAGTTCTTC
>TRBV6-5|NA|NA|TRBJ1-2
CASRNGGVGYGYTF
TGTGCCAGCAGAAACGGGGGGGTGGGCTATGGCTACACCTTC